Listed here are 28 T cell receptor beta chains from one sample, sequenced in a study of cytomegalovirus exposure and HLA in healthy donors. TCRdb keeps only in-frame clones here, not all; method: immunoSEQ multiplex PCR. The sample has 90,000 to 150,000 clones; approximately 87% are singletons. Sequencing was performed on PBMCs. These receptor sequences come from a woman between 18 and 29 years old in good health and CMV-seropositive.

The chain has TRBV11-2 and TRBJ2-7, with D unclear. In germline, CDR1 is SGHAT, CDR2 FQNNGV. The CDR3 length is 11 residues. V gave up 8 bases and J gave up 4 bases, with 9 bases separating them. CDR3 sequence reads: CASEDTYEQYF. DNA of the CDR3: TGTGCCAGCGAGGATACTTACGAGCAGTACTTC.

The gene calls are TRBV7-9 and TRBJ2-2; TRBD1 agrees at 11 bases. Germline assignment: CDR1 SEHNR and CDR2 FQNEAQ (reference sequence). This CDR3 has 14 amino acids. The trim removed 5 bases at V and 8 bases at J, leaving 4 bases unmatched. The CDR3 region is CASSPRDRGGELFF. The CDR3 DNA is TGTGCCAGCAGCCCCCGGGACAGGGGGGGGGAGCTGTTTTTT.

This clone has just one count. V gene TRBV15 combines with J gene TRBJ1-4; 8 positions agree with TRBD1. This CDR3 comprises 19 residues. From germline, CDR1 is LNHNV and CDR2 YYDKDF (reference sequence). The ends lost 3 bases at V and 0 bases at J; junction bases unmatched: 12. The CDR3 DNA follows: TGTGCCACCAGCAGTCGGGACAGGAGAATCGGTGCAACTAATGAAAAACTGTTTTTT. Its translation: CATSSRDRRIGATNEKLFF.

This clone has a single count. V is TRBV6-1 and J is TRBJ1-5; 9 bases are a match to TRBD1. V shed 4 bases, J shed 5 bases, and the junction held 3 bases outside the gene matches. Germline CDR1 and CDR2: MNHNS and SASEGT. The CDR3 is made up of 14 amino acids. Written as DNA, the CDR3 is TGTGCCAGCAGTGCGGACAGGGGCTATCAGCCCCAGCATTTT. This translates into CASSADRGYQPQHF.

J is TRBJ2-1 and V is TRBV4-1; 8 bases agree with TRBD2. The V and J ends lost 0 bases and 3 bases, in that order; junction bases with no gene match: 7. CDR3 length equals 17 residues. Germline CDR1 is MGHRA and CDR2 is YSYEKL. CDR3 nucleotide sequence: TGCGCCAGCAGCCAAGATAGGGCTAGCGGGTACTACAATGAGCAGTTCTTC. Translating gives CASSQDRASGYYNEQFF.

The chain recombines TRBV6-1 with TRBJ1-2; TRBD1 matches 7 bases. Germline V gives CDR1 MNHNS, CDR2 SASEGT. The V gene end was trimmed by 7 bases and the J gene end by 4 bases; junction bases not matched to a gene: 6. The length of the CDR3 is 13 residues. The CDR3 sequence is CASTKGQFYGYTF. CDR3 coding DNA: TGTGCCAGCACCAAGGGACAGTTCTATGGCTACACCTTC.

The rearrangement uses TRBV7-9 and TRBJ2-7, with 8 positions matching TRBD1. Germline CDR1 and CDR2: SEHNR and FQNEAQ (reference sequence). The CDR3 spans 15 residues. Trimming took 6 bases from V and 4 from J; bases not matched to a gene: 11. The CDR3 DNA follows: TGTGCCAGCAGTCCCATCGACAGGGGAGTATACGAGCAGTACTTC. As protein: CASSPIDRGVYEQYF.

V is TRBV27 and J is TRBJ1-2; TRBD1 agrees at 9 bases. Germline CDR1 and CDR2: MNHEY and SMNVEV (reference sequence). The CDR3 has 15 residues. V gave up 5 bases and J gave up 8 bases; unmatched junction bases: 12. The CDR3 here is CASSLRTGEAGGYTF. CDR3 bases: TGTGCCAGCAGTCTTCGGACAGGGGAGGCTGGAGGCTACACCTTC.

V gene TRBV7-9 combines with J gene TRBJ2-7, with 12 nucleotides matching TRBD1. With V trimmed by 5 bases and J by 6 bases, 5 bases remained unmatched. CDR1 and CDR2 (germline): SEHNR, FQNEAQ (reference sequence). CDR3 length equals 14 residues. CDR3 loop: CASSPGQGAGEQYF. For the CDR3, the DNA is TGTGCCAGCAGCCCGGGACAGGGGGCAGGCGAGCAGTACTTC.

The rearrangement joins TRBV18 to TRBJ2-1; D is possibly TRBD2 (5 bases). Trimming took off 3 bases at V and 7 bases at J, with 10 bases between the two ends. Germline V gene sequence: CDR1 KGHSH, CDR2 LQKENI. The CDR3 is 13 residues long. As DNA, the CDR3 is TGTGCCAGCTCACCCTTACTAGAAAATGAGCAGTTCTTC. Translated: CASSPLLENEQFF.

This clone appeared a single time. The gene calls are TRBV10-2 and TRBJ1-6, with 7 positions matching TRBD1. V shed 5 bases, J shed 1 base, and the junction held 8 bases outside the gene matches. CDR3 size: 17 residues. CDR1 WSHSY and CDR2 SAAADI come from the germline V gene. The CDR3 nucleotides are TGCGCCAGCAGTACCGAACAGGGGATATCCTATAATTCACCCCTCCACTTT. Its protein is CASSTEQGISYNSPLHF.

The chain couples TRBV11-2 to TRBJ2-5; D may be TRBD2 (6 bases). The CDR3 is 14 amino acids. Deletions cut 4 bases from V and 4 bases from J, with 13 bases between. Germline CDR1 reads SGHAT; CDR2 reads FQNNGV. The CDR3 loop reads CASSSLAVSETQYF. CDR3 bases: TGTGCCAGCAGCTCACTAGCAGTCTCAGAGACCCAGTACTTC.

The CDR3 loop is CASSTGLGLEQYF. CDR3 DNA: TGTGCCAGCAGTACAGGGTTGGGGCTCGAGCAGTACTTC. This sequence joins TRBV2 and TRBJ2-7; weak D call: TRBD1 (6 bases). The CDR3 is 13 residues long. The V gene lost 5 bases and the J gene lost 6 bases, with 14 bases spanning the gap. CDR1 and CDR2 (germline): SNHLY, FYNNEI.

This clone was counted between two and nine times. This chain uses TRBV29-1 with TRBJ1-5; TRBD1 agrees at 7 bases. V shed 6 bases, J shed 3 bases, and the junction held 8 bases outside the gene matches. The CDR3 length is 14 residues. Looked up from germline, CDR1 is SQVTM and CDR2 is ANQGSEA. DNA of the CDR3: TGCAGCGTAAGAACAGGGGTAGCCAATCAGCCCCAGCATTTT. Protein product: CSVRTGVANQPQHF.

The chain has TRBV11-1 and TRBJ1-3; D is uncertain. Trimming removed 2 bases at V and 7 bases at J, with 15 bases between. The CDR3 runs to 15 residues. The germline V gene encodes CDR1 SGHAT and CDR2 FQDESV (reference sequence). The CDR3: CASSLYHLPRNTIYF. CDR3 nucleotides: TGTGCCAGCAGCTTATACCACCTGCCGAGGAACACCATATATTTT.

This clone was observed a few times. V gene TRBV4-1 combines with J gene TRBJ1-4; 7 nucleotides match TRBD1. Germline CDR1 reads MGHRA; CDR2 reads YSYEKL. The CDR3 runs to 14 residues. The V gene end was trimmed by 5 bases and the J gene end by 4 bases; junction bases not matched to a gene: 4. CDR3 sequence reads: CASSRGQVNEKLFF. In DNA form, the CDR3 reads TGCGCCAGCAGCAGAGGACAGGTTAATGAAAAACTGTTTTTT.

This chain links TRBV18 with TRBJ1-1; 8 bases are shared with TRBD1. From germline, CDR1 is KGHSH and CDR2 LQKENI. CDR3 length equals 13 residues. V was clipped by 4 bases and J by 6 bases; unmatched bases: 4. CDR3 sequence: CASSLDRAAEAFF. The CDR3 nucleotides are TGTGCCAGCTCACTGGACAGGGCCGCTGAAGCTTTCTTT. The full variable domain, rest sourced from reference TRBV18 and TRBJ1-1, is NAGVMQNPRHLVRRRGQEARLRCSPMKGHSHVYWYRQLPEEGLKFMVYLQKENIIDESGMPKERFSAEFPKEGPSILRIQQVVRGDSAAYFCASSLDRAAEAFFGQGTRLTVV.

The V call is TRBV5-4, the J call TRBJ1-4; 10 bases fit TRBD1. V lost 4 bases, J lost 5 bases, and 2 bases stayed unmatched. This CDR3 comprises 14 residues. The germline gives CDR1 SGHNT, CDR2 YYREEE (reference sequence). In nucleotides, the CDR3 is TGTGCCAGCAGCCCGGGACAGGGGAATGAAAAACTGTTTTTT. This codes for CASSPGQGNEKLFF.

The J gene is TRBJ2-7, the V gene TRBV7-8, with D unclear. The CDR3 is made up of 15 amino acids. V gave up 1 base and J gave up 0 bases, with 10 bases separating them. Germline assignment: CDR1 SGHVS and CDR2 FQNEAQ. The chain's CDR3 is CASSLVTGYSYEQYF. The CDR3 DNA sequence: TGTGCCAGCAGCTTAGTAACCGGGTACTCCTACGAGCAGTACTTC.

The chain joins TRBV7-2 to TRBJ1-4, with TRBD1 matching 8 bases. The CDR3 extends over 14 amino acids. The germline gives CDR1 SGHTA, CDR2 FQGNSA. With 6 bases clipped from V and 7 bases from J, the junction kept 7 bases outside the gene matches. The DNA for the CDR3 is TGTGCCAGCAGGGCGACAGGGGTGGGTGAAAAACTGTTTTTT. This translates into CASRATGVGEKLFF.

The chain carries TRBV9 and TRBJ1-4; D gene unclear. The V end was cut by 2 bases, the J end by 4 bases, with 9 bases between. The CDR3 loop spans 14 amino acids. Germline CDR1 reads SGDLS; CDR2 reads YYNGEE. The CDR3, as DNA: TGTGCCAGCAGCGTCGGAGGCTTTAATGAAAAACTGTTTTTT. Translating gives CASSVGGFNEKLFF.

The genes are TRBV14 and TRBJ2-2; 7 nucleotides align to TRBD1. After removal of 5 bases from V and 4 bases from J, the junction contained 7 bases not matched to a gene. CDR3 length: 15 residues. Germline CDR1 reads SGHDN; CDR2 reads FVKESK. DNA for the CDR3: TGTGCCAGCAGCTACACAGGGGTAACCACCGGGGAGCTGTTTTTT. It is translated as CASSYTGVTTGELFF. The variable domain in full, with the rest retrieved from reference TRBV14 and TRBJ2-2, is EAGVTQFPSHSVIEKGQTVTLRCDPISGHDNLYWYRRVMGKEIKFLLHFVKESKQDESGMPNNRFLAERTGGTYSTLKVQPAELEDSGVYFCASSYTGVTTGELFFGEGSRLTVL.

V usage is TRBV25-1 and J usage is TRBJ2-5; 7 nucleotides match TRBD2. Germline V lookup: CDR1 MGHDK, CDR2 SYGVNS. J was trimmed by 2 bases and V by 2 bases; bases with no gene match: 11. There are 17 residues in the CDR3. This chain's CDR3 is CASSETGLGSGQETQYF. The CDR3 DNA sequence: TGTGCCAGCAGTGAAACAGGACTAGGGAGCGGGCAAGAGACCCAGTACTTC.

This clone was recorded only once. The chain has TRBV5-1 and TRBJ1-2, with 7 bases fitting TRBD1. The CDR3 runs 14 residues. In germline, CDR1 is SGHRS, CDR2 YFSETQ. The V gene end was trimmed by 0 bases and the J gene end by 7 bases; junction bases not matched to a gene: 6. CDR3 protein: CASSLGQGGFGYTF. The CDR3, as DNA: TGCGCCAGCAGCTTGGGACAGGGAGGTTTTGGCTACACCTTC.

The V gene is TRBV11-3, the J gene TRBJ2-1; 10 nucleotides line up with TRBD2. The CDR3 consists of 14 residues. In germline, CDR1 is SGHNT, CDR2 YENEEA. J was trimmed by 9 bases and V by 4 bases; bases with no gene match: 6. In nucleotides, the CDR3 is TGTGCCAGCAGCTCACTAGCGGGACGGGGTGAGCAGTTCTTC. Protein: CASSSLAGRGEQFF.

The rearrangement uses TRBV27 and TRBJ2-6; the D is unclear. The germline V gene encodes CDR1 MNHEY and CDR2 SMNVEV (reference sequence). V lost 5 bases, J lost 1 base, and 3 bases lay in between. There are 13 residues in the CDR3. For the CDR3, the DNA is TGTGCCAGCAGTCCTTCTGGGGCCAACGTCCTGACTTTC. Translated, it gives CASSPSGANVLTF.

The chain couples TRBV27 to TRBJ2-7; maybe TRBD2 (6 bases). The CDR3 loop spans 14 amino acids. The V gene lost 6 bases and the J gene lost 2 bases, with 14 bases spanning the gap. Germline CDR1 is MNHEY and CDR2 is SMNVEV (reference sequence). The CDR3 here is CASRVRREAYEQYF. The CDR3 DNA is TGTGCCAGCAGAGTTAGGCGGGAAGCCTACGAGCAGTACTTC.

This sequence joins TRBV27 and TRBJ2-2; the match to TRBD2 covers 9 bases. CDR1 and CDR2 (germline): MNHEY, SMNVEV (reference sequence). The V and J ends lost 5 bases and 4 bases, in that order; junction bases with no gene match: 8. The CDR3 loop spans 16 amino acids. CDR3 nucleotides: TGTGCCAGCAGTCCTCGCGGGGGGGCCGTCACCGGGGAGCTGTTTTTT. It specifies CASSPRGGAVTGELFF.